Following are 9 T cell receptor beta chains from one sample sequenced in a study of OX40 agonist ivuxolimab in advanced cancers. Sequencing used immunoSEQ multiplex PCR; TCRdb keeps in-frame clones, though not all of them. The profile shows under 60,000 clones, roughly nine tenths of them singletons. Sequenced here: CD4+ or CD8+ T cells sorted from blood, sampled in a trial of the OX40 agonist ivuxolimab. The source of these receptors is an adult with an advanced solid tumor such as melanoma, head and neck, liver or kidney cancer.

The chain is built from TRBV19 and TRBJ1-5; D ambiguous. The CDR3 is 15 amino acids. Germline V gene data show CDR1 as LNHDA and CDR2 as SQIVND (reference sequence). Trimming took off 2 bases at V and 5 bases at J, with 13 bases between the two ends. CDR3 coding DNA: TGTGCCAGTAGTATACGGGAGACTCGTTATCAGCCCCAGCATTTT. Amino acid sequence: CASSIRETRYQPQHF. Full variable domain (missing parts from reference TRBV19 and TRBJ1-5): DGGITQSPKYLFRKEGQNVTLSCEQNLNHDAMYWYRQDPGQGLRLIYYSQIVNDFQKGDIAEGYSVSREKKESFPLTVTSAQKNPTAFYLCASSIRETRYQPQHFGDGTRLSIL.

The chain carries TRBV5-1 and TRBJ2-7; TRBD1 aligns across 12 bases. The junction had 12 bases not matched to a gene; V was cut back by 4 bases and J by 7 bases. The CDR3 totals 16 residues. CDR1 is SGHRS, CDR2 YFSETQ, per germline. This CDR3 is CASSAQPGQGASEQYF. CDR3 nucleotide sequence: TGCGCCAGCAGCGCCCAACCGGGACAGGGGGCATCGGAGCAGTACTTC.

V usage is TRBV7-2 and J usage is TRBJ1-2; possible D gene TRBD1, 5 bases. Germline lookup yields CDR1 SGHTA and CDR2 FQGNSA. The CDR3 is made up of 14 amino acids. V lost 2 bases to trimming and J lost 9 bases, with 16 bases between them. The CDR3 DNA reads TGTGCCAGCAGCTTACTTACAGGTGACTTAAGCTACACCTTC. Protein product: CASSLLTGDLSYTF.

CDR3 sequence (DNA): TGTGCCAGCAGCCCCGGTAGGACAGGCGCCTCTGGGGCCAACGTCCTGACTTTC. The encoded protein is CASSPGRTGASGANVLTF. J is TRBJ2-6 and V is TRBV5-6, with 7 nucleotides matching TRBD1. The V segment lost 4 bases and the J segment 0 bases; nucleotides outside the gene matches: 10. The CDR3 has 18 amino acids. The germline CDR1 and CDR2 sequences are SGHDT and YYEEEE.

Comment on this clone: The same CDR3 arises from other DNA sequences in this sample as well. CDR3 residues: CASSPPGRATEAFF. The CDR3 nucleotides read TGTGCCAGCAGTCCTCCGGGCAGGGCCACTGAAGCTTTCTTT. The rearrangement uses TRBV6-5 and TRBJ1-1, with a weak D call TRBD1 (5 bases). The V gene lost 5 bases and the J gene lost 4 bases, with 14 bases spanning the gap. CDR1 is MNHEY, CDR2 SVGAGI, per germline. The CDR3 loop spans 14 amino acids.

This sequence joins TRBV10-2 and TRBJ1-1; D not resolved. V was pared by 3 bases and J by 5 bases, with 13 bases between. The germline V gene encodes CDR1 WSHSY and CDR2 SAAADI. There are 14 residues in the CDR3. The CDR3 DNA sequence: TGCGCCAGCAGTGATCAGTCGTGGGGTACTGAAGCTTTCTTT. Protein: CASSDQSWGTEAFF.

The count of this clone is one. The rearrangement links TRBV27 to TRBJ2-2; no reliable D call. CDR3 length: 15 residues. Trimming took 0 bases from V and 0 from J, leaving 5 bases between them. Germline V gene lookup returns CDR1 MNHEY and CDR2 SMNVEV (reference sequence). The CDR3 protein is CASSLSWANTGELFF. The CDR3 DNA follows: TGTGCCAGCAGTTTATCGTGGGCGAACACCGGGGAGCTGTTTTTT.

This sequence joins TRBV13 and TRBJ2-5, with 9 bases aligning to TRBD2. Per germline, CDR1 PRHDT and CDR2 FYEKMQ (reference sequence). The CDR3 covers 15 residues. Unmatched junction bases numbered 9, after V lost 5 bases and J lost 5 bases. The DNA for the CDR3 is TGTGCCAGCAGCCCGCGGGAGGGCTCCCGCGAGACCCAGTACTTC. This encodes CASSPREGSRETQYF.

This sequence joins TRBV5-4 and TRBJ1-1, with D possibly TRBD1 on 5 matching bases. The germline gives CDR1 SGHNT, CDR2 YYREEE (reference sequence). There are 12 residues in the CDR3. V was trimmed by 4 bases and J by 6 bases, leaving 10 bases between them. The CDR3 DNA reads as TGTGCCAGCAGCCTCCAGGGTGCTGAAGCTTTCTTT. It is translated as CASSLQGAEAFF.